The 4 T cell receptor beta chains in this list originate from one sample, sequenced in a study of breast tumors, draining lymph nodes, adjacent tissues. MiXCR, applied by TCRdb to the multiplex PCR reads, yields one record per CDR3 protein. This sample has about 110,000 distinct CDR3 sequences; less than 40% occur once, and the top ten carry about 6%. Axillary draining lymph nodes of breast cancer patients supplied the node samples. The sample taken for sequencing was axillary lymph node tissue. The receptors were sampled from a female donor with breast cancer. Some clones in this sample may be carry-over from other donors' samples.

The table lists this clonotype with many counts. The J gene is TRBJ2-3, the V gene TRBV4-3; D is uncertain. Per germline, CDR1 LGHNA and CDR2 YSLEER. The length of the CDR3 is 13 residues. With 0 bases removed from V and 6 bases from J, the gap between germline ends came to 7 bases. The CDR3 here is CASSQEGWDTQYF. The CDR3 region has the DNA TGCGCCAGCAGCCAAGAAGGCTGGGATACGCAGTATTTT.

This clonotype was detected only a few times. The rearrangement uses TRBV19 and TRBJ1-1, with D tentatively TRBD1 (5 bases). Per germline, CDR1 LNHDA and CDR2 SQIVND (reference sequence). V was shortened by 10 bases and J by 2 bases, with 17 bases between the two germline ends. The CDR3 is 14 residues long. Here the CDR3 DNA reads TGTGCCACCCAACTCCGGGGCGGCAACACTGAAGCTTTCTTT. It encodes CATQLRGGNTEAFF.

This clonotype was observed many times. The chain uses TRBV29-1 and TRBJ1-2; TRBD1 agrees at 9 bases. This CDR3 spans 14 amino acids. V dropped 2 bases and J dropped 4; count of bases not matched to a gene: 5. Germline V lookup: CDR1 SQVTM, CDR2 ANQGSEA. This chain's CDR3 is CSVEKGQGTYGYTF. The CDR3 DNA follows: TGCAGCGTTGAAAAGGGACAGGGTACCTATGGCTACACCTTC. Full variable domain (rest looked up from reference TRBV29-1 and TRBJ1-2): SAVISQKPSRDICQRGTSLTIQCQVDSQVTMMFWYRQQPGQSLTLIATANQGSEATYESGFVIDKFPISRPNLTFSTLTVSNMSPEDSSIYLCSVEKGQGTYGYTFGSGTRLTVV.

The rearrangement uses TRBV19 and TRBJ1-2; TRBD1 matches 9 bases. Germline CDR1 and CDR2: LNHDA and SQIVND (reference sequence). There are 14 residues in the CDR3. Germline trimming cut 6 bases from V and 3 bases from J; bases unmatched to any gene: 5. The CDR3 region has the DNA TGTGCCAGTAGGGGACAGGGTTTATACTATGGCTACACCTTC. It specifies CASRGQGLYYGYTF. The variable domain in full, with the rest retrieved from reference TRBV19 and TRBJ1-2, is DGGITQSPKYLFRKEGQNVTLSCEQNLNHDAMYWYRQDPGQGLRLIYYSQIVNDFQKGDIAEGYSVSREKKESFPLTVTSAQKNPTAFYLCASRGQGLYYGYTFGSGTRLTVV.